This T cell receptor beta chain was identified during a study of blood T cell repertoires in COVID-19. Study as a whole: PBMCs, B-cell-depleted T cells, or T cells provided the cDNA or gDNA that made up the material.

In the study's own analysis: It was from reference gene primer amplification that nucleated cell counts were estimated. The protocol was immunoSEQ multiplex PCR, while the TCRdb copy is restricted to in-frame clones and leaves out a portion. V and J calls and clone size follow that table, whereas D and trimming were derived from the DNA. This sample carries 250,000 to 350,000 clones, about 80% of them seen once, and the ten largest clones take 15% to 18%. One Seattle source followed patients from active infection through their disease course. From germline, CDR1 is SGHVS and CDR2 FNYEAQ. This CDR3 is 22 amino acids long. The trim removed 5 bases at V and 0 bases at J, leaving 21 bases unmatched.

This chain links TRBV7-6 with TRBJ2-1; 11 positions match TRBD2. The TCR originated in a person between 65 and 79 years old with COVID-19, enrolled during active disease. Sequencing input: peripheral blood. The CDR3 DNA is TGTGCCAGCAGCCCTTCTCTAATAGCGGGAGGGCCGTCGGGGGGCTCCTACAATGAGCAGTTCTTC. Its protein product is CASSPSLIAGGPSGGSYNEQFF.